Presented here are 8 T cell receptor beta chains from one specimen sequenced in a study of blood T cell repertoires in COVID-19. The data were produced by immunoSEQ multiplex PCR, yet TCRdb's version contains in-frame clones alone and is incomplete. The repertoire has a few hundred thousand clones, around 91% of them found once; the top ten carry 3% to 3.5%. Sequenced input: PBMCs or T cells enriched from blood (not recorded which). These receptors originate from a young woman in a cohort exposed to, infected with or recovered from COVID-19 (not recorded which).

CDR3: CAGGVGDYGYTF. CDR3 bases: TGTGCCGGCGGGGTGGGGGACTATGGCTACACCTTC. The genes are TRBV2 and TRBJ1-2; D is perhaps TRBD1 (5 bases). V was cut by 11 bases and J by 3 bases, with 13 bases left in between. The CDR3 extends over 12 amino acids. Per the germline V gene, CDR1 is SNHLY and CDR2 is FYNNEI.

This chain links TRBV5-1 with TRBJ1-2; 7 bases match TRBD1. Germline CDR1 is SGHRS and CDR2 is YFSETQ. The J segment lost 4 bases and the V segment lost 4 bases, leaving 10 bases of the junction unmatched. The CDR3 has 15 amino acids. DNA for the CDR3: TGCGCCAGCAGCCACACCCCGACAGGGACCTATGGCTACACCTTC. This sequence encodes CASSHTPTGTYGYTF.

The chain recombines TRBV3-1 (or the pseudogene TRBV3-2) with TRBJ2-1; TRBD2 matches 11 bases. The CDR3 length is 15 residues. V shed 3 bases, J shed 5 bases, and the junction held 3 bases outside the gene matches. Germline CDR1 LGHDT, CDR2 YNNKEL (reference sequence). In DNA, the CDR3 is TGTGCCAGCAGCCAGGATAGCGGGGGGGACAATGAGCAGTTCTTC. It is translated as CASSQDSGGDNEQFF.

Written as DNA, the CDR3 is TGTGCCAGCAGCTTGGTAGCTAGCGGTCCCTACGAGCAGTACTTC. Translation gives CASSLVASGPYEQYF. The chain employs TRBV5-4 and TRBJ2-7; 7 nucleotides match TRBD2. The CDR3 extends over 15 amino acids. Germline trimming cut 0 bases from V and 2 bases from J; bases unmatched to any gene: 5. The germline gives CDR1 SGHNT, CDR2 YYREEE (reference sequence).

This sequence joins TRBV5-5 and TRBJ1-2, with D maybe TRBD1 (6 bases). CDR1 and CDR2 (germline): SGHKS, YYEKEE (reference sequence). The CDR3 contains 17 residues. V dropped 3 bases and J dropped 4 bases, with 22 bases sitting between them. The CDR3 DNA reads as TGTGCCAGCAGCTACCAATTGTCCATACAGGACAGCTATGGCTACACCTTC. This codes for CASSYQLSIQDSYGYTF.

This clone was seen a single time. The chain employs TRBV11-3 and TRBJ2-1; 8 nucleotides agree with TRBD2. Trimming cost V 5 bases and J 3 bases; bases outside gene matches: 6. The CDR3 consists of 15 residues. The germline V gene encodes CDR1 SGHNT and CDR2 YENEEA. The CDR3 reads CASSLPGLDYNEQFF. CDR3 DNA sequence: TGTGCCAGCAGCCTACCGGGACTAGACTACAATGAGCAGTTCTTC.

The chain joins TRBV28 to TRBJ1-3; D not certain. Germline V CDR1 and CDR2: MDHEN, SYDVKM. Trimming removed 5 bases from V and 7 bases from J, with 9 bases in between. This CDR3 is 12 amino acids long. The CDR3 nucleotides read TGTGCCAGCAGTACATACCTCAACACCATATATTTT. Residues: CASSTYLNTIYF. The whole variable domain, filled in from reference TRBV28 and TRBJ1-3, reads DVKVTQSSRYLVKRTGEKVFLECVQDMDHENMFWYRQDPGLGLRLIYFSYDVKMKEKGDIPEGYSVSREKKERFSLILESASTNQTSMYLCASSTYLNTIYFGEGSWLTVV.

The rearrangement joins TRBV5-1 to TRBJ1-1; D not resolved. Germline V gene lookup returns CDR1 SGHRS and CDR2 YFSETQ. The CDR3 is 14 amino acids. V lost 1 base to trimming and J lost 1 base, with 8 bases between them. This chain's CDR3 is CASSLFTQNTEAFF. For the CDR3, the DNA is TGCGCCAGCAGCTTGTTTACACAGAACACTGAAGCTTTCTTT. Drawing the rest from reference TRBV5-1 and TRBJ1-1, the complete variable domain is KAGVTQTPRYLIKTRGQQVTLSCSPISGHRSVSWYQQTPGQGLQFLFEYFSETQRNKGNFPGRFSGRQFSNSRSEMNVSTLELGDSALYLCASSLFTQNTEAFFGQGTRLTVV.